This T cell receptor (beta chain) originates from a study of T cells in Graves' hyperthyroidism and ophthalmopathy. CDR1 and CDR2 (germline): SGHNT, YENEEA. V shed 4 bases and J 4 bases; nucleotides not matched to a gene: 8. The CDR3 sequence is 15 residues long. Using around 10 ml of fresh peripheral blood, PBMCs were prepared. TCR beta CDR3 regions were amplified from RNA transcripts. The HTBI set primed first-round TCR CDR3 RT-PCR. TCRdb called the multiplex PCR reads again in MiXCR, with one record for every CDR3 protein. The data hold hundreds of thousands of distinct CDR3 sequences, with roughly 15% observed a single time. In this sample, this clonotype turned up many times.

V usage is TRBV11-3 and J usage is TRBJ2-7; TRBD1 aligns across 9 bases. Material: blood. The source is a woman aged 55-70 years with Graves' ophthalmopathy. The CDR3 here is CASSSRTGVGYEQYF. For the CDR3, the DNA is TGTGCCAGCAGCTCCCGGACAGGGGTGGGATACGAGCAGTACTTC.